The entry below describes one T cell receptor (beta chain). The antigen remains unidentified. The sample originates from a study of shared clonotypes between healthy human individuals. The V end lost 0 bases, the J end lost 4 bases, and 9 bases lay between the germline ends. Germline CDR1 and CDR2: LGHNA and YSLEER. The CDR3 extends over 14 amino acids. The protocol was immunoSEQ multiplex PCR, while the TCRdb copy is restricted to in-frame clones and leaves out a portion. Of 2 million to 3 million clones listed, approximately 93% are singletons. General study points: Sequencing depth was predicted to influence how clonotypes are shared among donors.

The material sequenced was naive CD4+ T cells from PBMCs. The subset here: CD45RA+ positively selected. The TCR sequence derives from a man aged 18 to 29 in good health. Some clones in this sample may be carry-over from other donors' samples. The chain is built from TRBV4-3 and TRBJ1-2; TRBD1 is a possible D gene (5 bases). As DNA, the CDR3 is TGCGCCAGCAGCCAAGATACAGGCTCCTATGGCTACACCTTC. Translated, it gives CASSQDTGSYGYTF.